One sample yielded the 16 T cell receptor beta chains listed below, sequenced in a study of blood T cell repertoires in COVID-19. Profiling relied on immunoSEQ multiplex PCR, and the TCRdb table lists in-frame clones only, not all of them. The sample yields roughly 130,000 clones, roughly 80% seen once. The sample was peripheral blood. The receptors were sampled from a woman over 75 with acute or convalescent COVID-19.

This clone showed up just a few times. The chain carries TRBV7-2 and TRBJ2-2; D may be TRBD1 (6 bases). Per germline, CDR1 SGHTA and CDR2 FQGNSA. There are 15 residues in the CDR3. The V and J ends lost 7 bases and 5 bases respectively, with 17 bases between them. DNA of the CDR3: TGTGCCAGCATGGACAGTCTAGTCTCAACCGGGGAGCTGTTTTTT. It translates to CASMDSLVSTGELFF.

The chain carries TRBV29-1 and TRBJ1-4; D unclear. This CDR3 has 12 residues. Trimming shortened V by 7 bases and J by 5 bases, and 11 bases separated the two germline ends. The germline V gene has CDR1 SQVTM and CDR2 ANQGSEA. The CDR3 spells CSAGRQNEKLFF. The DNA of the CDR3 is TGCAGCGCCGGGAGGCAGAATGAAAAACTGTTTTTT.

The V call is TRBV10-3, the J call TRBJ1-2; 7 bases align to TRBD1. The CDR3 sequence is 14 residues long. The V gene's germline CDR1 is ENHRY and CDR2 SYGVKD. V dropped 3 bases and J dropped 6; count of bases not matched to a gene: 7. This CDR3 reads CAISEQGRTDGYTF. The CDR3 DNA reads TGTGCCATCAGTGAACAGGGGAGGACGGATGGCTACACCTTC.

The chain uses TRBV19 and TRBJ1-5; TRBD1 agrees at 9 bases. This CDR3 has 17 amino acids. V gave up 0 bases and J gave up 6 bases; unmatched junction bases: 9. Germline-derived CDR1 and CDR2 are LNHDA and SQIVND (reference sequence). DNA of the CDR3: TGTGCCAGTAGTATAGACGGGACAGGGCGAGGAGGTCAGCCCCAGCATTTT. Protein product: CASSIDGTGRGGQPQHF.

This clone has more than one count but fewer than ten. The rearrangement links TRBV11-3 to TRBJ2-3; TRBD1 matches at 10 bases. The length of the CDR3 is 16 residues. V gave up 4 bases and J gave up 2 bases; unmatched junction bases: 6. CDR1 is SGHNT, CDR2 YENEEA, per germline. CDR3 nucleotides: TGTGCCAGCAGCTCGGGACAGGGGTCACACACAGATACGCAGTATTTT. Its protein product is CASSSGQGSHTDTQYF.

This chain connects TRBV19 to TRBJ1-2; D is perhaps TRBD1 (6 bases). The CDR3 length is 13 residues. CDR1 and CDR2 (germline): LNHDA, SQIVND (reference sequence). CDR3 sequence: CMSGGSPLYGYTF. The CDR3 nucleotides are TGTATGTCTGGGGGCAGCCCTTTGTATGGCTACACCTTC. Full variable domain (remainder filled in from reference TRBV19 and TRBJ1-2): DGGITQSPKYLFRKEGQNVTLSCEQNLNHDAMYWYRQDPGQGLRLIYYSQIVNDFQKGDIAEGYSVSREKKESFPLTVTSAQKNPTAFYLCMSGGSPLYGYTFGSGTRLTVV.

This chain joins TRBV3-1 (or the pseudogene TRBV3-2) and TRBJ2-7; TRBD2 aligns across 7 bases. The CDR3 consists of 14 residues. Germline V gene data show CDR1 as LGHDT and CDR2 as YNNKEL (reference sequence). The trim removed 4 bases at V and 4 bases at J, leaving 7 bases unmatched. Written as DNA, the CDR3 is TGTGCCAGCAGCCCGGGGGGTTTTCGGTACGAGCAGTACTTC. It codes for CASSPGGFRYEQYF.

This sequence joins TRBV12-2 and TRBJ1-1; the table calls TRBD1, which could not be checked here. TRBV12-2 is reported as a pseudogene. The CDR3 loop spans 13 amino acids. As DNA, the CDR3 is TGTGCAAGTCGCTTAGTGGACACCACTGAAGCTTTCTTT. This encodes CASRLVDTTEAFF.

The chain has TRBV5-6 and TRBJ1-1; 7 bases agree with TRBD1. This CDR3 has 15 residues. Losses at the gene ends were 3 bases for V and 1 base for J; bases not matched to a gene: 6. Germline CDR1 and CDR2: SGHDT and YYEEEE. CDR3 bases: TGTGCCAGCAGCTACCAGACAGGGTGGAACACTGAAGCTTTCTTT. Its protein is CASSYQTGWNTEAFF.

This chain uses TRBV5-1 with TRBJ1-2; 9 nucleotides agree with TRBD1. CDR3 length: 15 amino acids. The J segment lost 4 bases and the V segment lost 0 bases, leaving 4 bases of the junction unmatched. Germline V gene sequence: CDR1 SGHRS, CDR2 YFSETQ. The CDR3 sequence: CASSLGTTGGYGYTF. CDR3 in DNA: TGCGCCAGCAGCTTGGGAACGACAGGGGGCTATGGCTACACCTTC.

The chain carries TRBV2 and TRBJ1-6, with TRBD1 matching over 9 bases. The CDR3 loop spans 17 amino acids. The J segment lost 8 bases and the V segment lost 5 bases, leaving 13 bases of the junction unmatched. Germline V gene sequence: CDR1 SNHLY, CDR2 FYNNEI. The CDR3 nucleotides read TGTGCCAGCAGTAGCCGAGGTGGAGGGGACAGGGATTCACCCCTCCACTTT. This codes for CASSSRGGGDRDSPLHF.

This clone has a single count. The chain recombines TRBV9 with TRBJ1-6; D ambiguous. Trimming took 3 bases from V and 9 from J, leaving 19 bases between them. Looked up from germline, CDR1 is SGDLS and CDR2 is YYNGEE. The length of the CDR3 is 16 residues. The CDR3 bases are TGTGCCAGCAGCGCCGATGGTGGGCGGGCTGCTTCACCCCTCCACTTT. It encodes CASSADGGRAASPLHF.

This sequence joins TRBV18 and TRBJ2-2, with 7 bases matching TRBD1. The CDR3 sequence is 15 residues long. Germline CDR1 and CDR2: KGHSH and LQKENI. J was trimmed by 6 bases and V by 4 bases; bases with no gene match: 8. CDR3 sequence: CASSRRQGDSGELFF. CDR3 DNA: TGTGCCAGCTCACGGCGACAGGGAGATTCCGGGGAGCTGTTTTTT.

J is TRBJ1-1 and V is TRBV12-3 or TRBV12-4; D ambiguous. The CDR3 is 13 residues long. With 4 bases removed from V and 4 bases from J, the gap between germline ends came to 10 bases. The CDR3 loop reads CASSSSRGTEAFF. Written as DNA, the CDR3 is TGTGCCAGCAGTTCCTCGAGAGGCACTGAAGCTTTCTTT.

The chain has TRBV6-5 and TRBJ1-2; 7 bases align to TRBD1. The junction had 4 bases not matched to a gene; V was cut back by 2 bases and J by 1 base. Germline CDR1 reads MNHEY; CDR2 reads SVGAGI. The CDR3 contains 15 residues. The CDR3 here is CASSYGTANNYGYTF. CDR3 coding DNA: TGTGCCAGCAGTTACGGGACAGCTAATAACTATGGCTACACCTTC.

J is TRBJ2-7 and V is TRBV5-1, with TRBD1 as a possible D gene (6 bases). V dropped 0 bases and J dropped 3 bases, with 10 bases sitting between them. This CDR3 is 14 amino acids long. CDR1 is SGHRS and CDR2 is YFSETQ in the germline V gene. CDR3 sequence: CASSLGQEHYEQYF. CDR3 DNA sequence: TGCGCCAGCAGCTTGGGACAGGAACACTACGAGCAGTACTTC.